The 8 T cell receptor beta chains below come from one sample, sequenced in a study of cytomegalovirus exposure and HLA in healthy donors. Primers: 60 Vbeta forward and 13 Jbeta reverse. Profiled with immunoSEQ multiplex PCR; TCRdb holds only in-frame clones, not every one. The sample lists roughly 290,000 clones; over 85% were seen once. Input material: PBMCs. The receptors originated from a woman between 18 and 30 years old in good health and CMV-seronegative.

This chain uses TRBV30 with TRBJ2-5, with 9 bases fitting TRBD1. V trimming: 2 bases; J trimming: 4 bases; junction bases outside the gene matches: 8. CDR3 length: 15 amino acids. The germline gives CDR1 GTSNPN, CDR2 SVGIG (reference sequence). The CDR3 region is CAWSPNRGRGETQYF. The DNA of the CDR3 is TGTGCCTGGAGTCCTAACAGGGGGCGGGGAGAGACCCAGTACTTC.

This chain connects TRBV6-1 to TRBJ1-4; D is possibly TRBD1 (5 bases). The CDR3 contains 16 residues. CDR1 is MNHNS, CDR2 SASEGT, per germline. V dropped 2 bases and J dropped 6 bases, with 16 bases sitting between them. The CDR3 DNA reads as TGTGCCAGCAGTGAAATAGCTGTGGGGGGGGATGAAAAACTGTTTTTT. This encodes CASSEIAVGGDEKLFF.

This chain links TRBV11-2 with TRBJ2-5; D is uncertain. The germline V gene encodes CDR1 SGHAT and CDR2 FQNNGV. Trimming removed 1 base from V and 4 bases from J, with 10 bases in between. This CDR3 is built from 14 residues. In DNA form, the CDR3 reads TGTGCCAGCAGCTTAGTTAGCTATCGAGAGACCCAGTACTTC. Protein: CASSLVSYRETQYF.

CDR3 DNA: TGTGCCAGTAGTATAGGTCGGGGTGGCTACACCTTC. This translates into CASSIGRGGYTF. The rearrangement links TRBV19 to TRBJ1-2; D is ambiguous. The CDR3 is made up of 12 amino acids. The germline gives CDR1 LNHDA, CDR2 SQIVND (reference sequence). With 1 base removed from V and 7 bases from J, the gap between germline ends came to 7 bases.

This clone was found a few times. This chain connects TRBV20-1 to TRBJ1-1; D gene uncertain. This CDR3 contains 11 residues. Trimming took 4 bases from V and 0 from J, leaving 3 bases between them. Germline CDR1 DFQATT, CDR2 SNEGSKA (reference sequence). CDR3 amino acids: CSATMNTEAFF. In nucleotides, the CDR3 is TGCAGTGCTACAATGAACACTGAAGCTTTCTTT.

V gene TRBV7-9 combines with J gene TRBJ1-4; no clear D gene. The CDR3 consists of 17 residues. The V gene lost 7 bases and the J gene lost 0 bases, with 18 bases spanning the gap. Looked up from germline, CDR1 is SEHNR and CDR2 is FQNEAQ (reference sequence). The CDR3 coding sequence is TGTGCCAGCAAGATGCCGGCAGGTCCAGCAACTAATGAAAAACTGTTTTTT. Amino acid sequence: CASKMPAGPATNEKLFF.

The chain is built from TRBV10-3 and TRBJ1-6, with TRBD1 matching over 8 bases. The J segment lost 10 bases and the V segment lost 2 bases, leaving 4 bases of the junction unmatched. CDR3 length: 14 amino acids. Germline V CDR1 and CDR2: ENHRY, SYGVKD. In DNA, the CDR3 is TGTGCCATCAGTGAGGACAGGGGAGAATCACCCCTCCACTTT. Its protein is CAISEDRGESPLHF.

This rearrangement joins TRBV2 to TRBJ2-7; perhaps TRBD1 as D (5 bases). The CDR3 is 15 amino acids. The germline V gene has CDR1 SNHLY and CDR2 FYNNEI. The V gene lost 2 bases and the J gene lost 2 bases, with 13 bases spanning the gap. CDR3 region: CASSEMVAGPYEQYF. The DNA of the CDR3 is TGTGCCAGCAGTGAAATGGTTGCAGGGCCCTACGAGCAGTACTTC. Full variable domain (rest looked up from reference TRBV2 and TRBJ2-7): EPEVTQTPSHQVTQMGQEVILRCVPISNHLYFYWYRQILGQKVEFLVSFYNNEISEKSEIFDDQFSVERPDGSNFTLKIRSTKLEDSAMYFCASSEMVAGPYEQYFGPGTRLTVT.